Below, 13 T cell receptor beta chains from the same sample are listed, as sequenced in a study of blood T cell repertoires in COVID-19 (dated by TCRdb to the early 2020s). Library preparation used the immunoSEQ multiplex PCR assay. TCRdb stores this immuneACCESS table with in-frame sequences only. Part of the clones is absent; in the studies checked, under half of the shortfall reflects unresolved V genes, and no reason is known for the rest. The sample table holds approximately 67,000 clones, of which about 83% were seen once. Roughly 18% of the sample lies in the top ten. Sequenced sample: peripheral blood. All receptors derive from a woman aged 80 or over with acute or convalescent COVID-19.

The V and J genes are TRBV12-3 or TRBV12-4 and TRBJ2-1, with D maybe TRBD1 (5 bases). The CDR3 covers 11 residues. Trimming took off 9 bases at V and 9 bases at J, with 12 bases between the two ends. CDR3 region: CASAQGGEQFF. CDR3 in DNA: TGTGCCAGTGCCCAGGGTGGTGAGCAGTTCTTC.

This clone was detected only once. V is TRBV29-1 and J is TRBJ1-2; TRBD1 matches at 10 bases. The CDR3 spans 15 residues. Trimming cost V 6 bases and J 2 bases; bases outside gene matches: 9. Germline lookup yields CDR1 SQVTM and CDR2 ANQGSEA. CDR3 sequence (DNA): TGCAGCGTCCTCCCGGGACAGGGGTCGAACTATGGCTACACCTTC. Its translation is CSVLPGQGSNYGYTF. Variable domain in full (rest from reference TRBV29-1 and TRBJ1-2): SAVISQKPSRDICQRGTSLTIQCQVDSQVTMMFWYRQQPGQSLTLIATANQGSEATYESGFVIDKFPISRPNLTFSTLTVSNMSPEDSSIYLCSVLPGQGSNYGYTFGSGTRLTVV.

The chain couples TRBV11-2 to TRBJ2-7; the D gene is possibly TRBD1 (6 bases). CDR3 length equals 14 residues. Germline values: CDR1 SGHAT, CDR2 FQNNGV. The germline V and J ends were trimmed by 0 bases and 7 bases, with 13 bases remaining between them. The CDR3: CASSLDLYRVEQYF. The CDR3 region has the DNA TGTGCCAGCAGCTTAGATCTCTACAGGGTGGAGCAGTACTTC.

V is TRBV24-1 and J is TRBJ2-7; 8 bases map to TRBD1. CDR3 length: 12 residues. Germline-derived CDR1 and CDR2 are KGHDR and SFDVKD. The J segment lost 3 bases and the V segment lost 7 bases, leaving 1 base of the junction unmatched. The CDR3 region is CATSGQGYEQYF. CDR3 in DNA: TGTGCCACCAGCGGACAGGGCTACGAGCAGTACTTC.

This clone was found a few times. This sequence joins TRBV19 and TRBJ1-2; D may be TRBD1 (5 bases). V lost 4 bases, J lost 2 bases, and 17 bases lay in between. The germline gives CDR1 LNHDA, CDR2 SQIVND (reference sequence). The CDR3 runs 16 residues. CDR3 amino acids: CASSSFQGGRNYGYTF. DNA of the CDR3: TGTGCCAGTAGTAGCTTTCAGGGCGGCCGGAACTATGGCTACACCTTC.

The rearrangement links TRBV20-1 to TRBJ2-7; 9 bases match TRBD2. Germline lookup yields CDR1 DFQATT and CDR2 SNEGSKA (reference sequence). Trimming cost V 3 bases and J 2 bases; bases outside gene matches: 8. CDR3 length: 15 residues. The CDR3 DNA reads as TGCAGTGCTAGTATTTCCCTAGCGGGAACCTACGAGCAGTACTTC. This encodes CSASISLAGTYEQYF.

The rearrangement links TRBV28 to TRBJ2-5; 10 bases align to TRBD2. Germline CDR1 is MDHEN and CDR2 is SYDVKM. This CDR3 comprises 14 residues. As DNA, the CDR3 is TGTGTCAGTCGGCCTAGCGGGGGACAAGAGACCCAGTACTTC. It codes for CVSRPSGGQETQYF.

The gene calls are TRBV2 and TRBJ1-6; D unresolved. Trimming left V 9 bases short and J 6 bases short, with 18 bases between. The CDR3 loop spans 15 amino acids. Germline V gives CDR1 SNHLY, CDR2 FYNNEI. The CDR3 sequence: CASSRERTPNSPLHF. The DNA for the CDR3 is TGTGCCAGTAGCCGGGAGCGCACACCTAATTCACCCCTCCACTTT.

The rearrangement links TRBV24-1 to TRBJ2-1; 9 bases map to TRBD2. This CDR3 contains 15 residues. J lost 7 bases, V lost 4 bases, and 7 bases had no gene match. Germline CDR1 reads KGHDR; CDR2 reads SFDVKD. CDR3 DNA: TGTGCCACCAGTGAGTGGCGGGGGGGACTTAATGAGCAGTTCTTC. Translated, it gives CATSEWRGGLNEQFF.

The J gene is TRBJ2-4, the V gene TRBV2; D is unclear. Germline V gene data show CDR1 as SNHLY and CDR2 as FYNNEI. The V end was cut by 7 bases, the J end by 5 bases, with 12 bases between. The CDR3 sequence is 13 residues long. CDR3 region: CASTEDNQNIQYF. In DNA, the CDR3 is TGTGCCAGCACCGAAGACAACCAAAACATTCAGTACTTC.

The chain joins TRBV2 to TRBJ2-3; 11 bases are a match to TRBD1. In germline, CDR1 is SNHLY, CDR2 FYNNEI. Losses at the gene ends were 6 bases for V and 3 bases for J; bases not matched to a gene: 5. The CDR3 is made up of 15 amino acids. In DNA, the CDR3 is TGTGCCAGCAGGACCGGGACAGGGGGAACAGATACGCAGTATTTT. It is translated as CASRTGTGGTDTQYF.

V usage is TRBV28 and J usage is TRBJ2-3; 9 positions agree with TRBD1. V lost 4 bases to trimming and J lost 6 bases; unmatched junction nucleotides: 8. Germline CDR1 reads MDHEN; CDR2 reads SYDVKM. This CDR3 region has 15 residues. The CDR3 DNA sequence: TGTGCCAGCAGTTCGTATGGACAGGGGAGGGATACGCAGTATTTT. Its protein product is CASSSYGQGRDTQYF.

CDR3 sequence (DNA): TGTGCCTGGAGTTCACCTATTCGGACAGGGGTTGGTTACGAGCAGTACTTC. Translation: CAWSSPIRTGVGYEQYF. This sequence joins TRBV30 and TRBJ2-7, with TRBD1 identical over 9 bases. Germline-derived CDR1 and CDR2 are GTSNPN and SVGIG (reference sequence). The ends lost 2 bases at V and 4 bases at J; junction bases unmatched: 15. The CDR3 loop spans 17 amino acids.